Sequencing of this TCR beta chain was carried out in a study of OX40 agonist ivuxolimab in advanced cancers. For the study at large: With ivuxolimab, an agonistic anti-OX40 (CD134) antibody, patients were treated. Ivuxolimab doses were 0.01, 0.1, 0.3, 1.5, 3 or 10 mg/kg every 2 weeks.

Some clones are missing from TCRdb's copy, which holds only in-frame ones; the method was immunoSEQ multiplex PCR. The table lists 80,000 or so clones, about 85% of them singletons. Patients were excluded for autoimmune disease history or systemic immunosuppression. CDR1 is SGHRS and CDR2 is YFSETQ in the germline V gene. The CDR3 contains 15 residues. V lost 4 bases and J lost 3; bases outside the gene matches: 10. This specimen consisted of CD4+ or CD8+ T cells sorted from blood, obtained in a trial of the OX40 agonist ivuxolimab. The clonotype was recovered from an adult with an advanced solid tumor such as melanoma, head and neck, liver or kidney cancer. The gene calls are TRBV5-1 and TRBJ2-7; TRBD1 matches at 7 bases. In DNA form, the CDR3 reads TGCGCCAGCAGCCAAGTGACAGGGCCGGTCTACGAGCAGTACTTC. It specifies CASSQVTGPVYEQYF. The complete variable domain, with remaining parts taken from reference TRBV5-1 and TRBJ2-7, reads KAGVTQTPRYLIKTRGQQVTLSCSPISGHRSVSWYQQTPGQGLQFLFEYFSETQRNKGNFPGRFSGRQFSNSRSEMNVSTLELGDSALYLCASSQVTGPVYEQYFGPGTRLTVT.